These T cell receptor beta chains were read from a single sample in a study of CD8 T cells in ankylosing spondylitis. TCRdb recomputed calls from the 5' RACE reads with MiXCR, one row per CDR3 protein. This table has roughly 440,000 distinct CDR3 sequences, more than 15% appearing once. Sequenced material: blood, either unsorted or a sorted T cell fraction (not recorded which). These TCRs come from a male donor with ankylosing spondylitis. Each CDR3 is given with its conserved first and last residue. Fields, in order: V gene, CDR3 protein.

v_gene: TRBV4-3; CDR3aa: CASSQSPGQGTDTQYF
v_gene: TRBV20-1; CDR3aa: CSARDLGQPTYGYTF
v_gene: TRBV6-5; CDR3aa: CASSYSMGQEGTEAFF
v_gene: TRBV12-3/TRBV12-4; CDR3aa: CASSFSNYGYTF
v_gene: TRBV10-3; CDR3aa: CAASPAGSQYNSPLHF
v_gene: TRBV27; CDR3aa: CASSLEGRLGVETQYF
v_gene: TRBV12-3/TRBV12-4; CDR3aa: CASTTTPSGQETQYF
v_gene: TRBV6-1; CDR3aa: CASSEGDQGSKNIQYF
v_gene: TRBV2; CDR3aa: CASSWVEQETQYF
v_gene: TRBV24-1; CDR3aa: CATSDGAVGDTEAFF
v_gene: TRBV12-3/TRBV12-4; CDR3aa: CASSQRQGASYGYTF
v_gene: TRBV5-1; CDR3aa: CASSLEPGASTDTQYF
v_gene: TRBV5-5; CDR3aa: CASSPRGTMNTEAFF
v_gene: TRBV27; CDR3aa: CASSLSSANVLTF
v_gene: TRBV2; CDR3aa: CASSEAFGSTGELFF
v_gene: TRBV9; CDR3aa: CASQTGEGNTIYF
v_gene: TRBV5-1; CDR3aa: CASSRTSGFSYNEQFF
v_gene: TRBV29-1; CDR3aa: CSARTSGVQETQYF
v_gene: TRBV5-1; CDR3aa: CASGRLAGGPYNEQFF
v_gene: TRBV12-3/TRBV12-4; CDR3aa: CASRIRDQGTDTQYF
v_gene: TRBV12-3/TRBV12-4; CDR3aa: CASRPNSGQTYGYTF
v_gene: TRBV25-1; CDR3aa: CASSDTGYGYTF
v_gene: TRBV9; CDR3aa: CASSVSPTDTQYF